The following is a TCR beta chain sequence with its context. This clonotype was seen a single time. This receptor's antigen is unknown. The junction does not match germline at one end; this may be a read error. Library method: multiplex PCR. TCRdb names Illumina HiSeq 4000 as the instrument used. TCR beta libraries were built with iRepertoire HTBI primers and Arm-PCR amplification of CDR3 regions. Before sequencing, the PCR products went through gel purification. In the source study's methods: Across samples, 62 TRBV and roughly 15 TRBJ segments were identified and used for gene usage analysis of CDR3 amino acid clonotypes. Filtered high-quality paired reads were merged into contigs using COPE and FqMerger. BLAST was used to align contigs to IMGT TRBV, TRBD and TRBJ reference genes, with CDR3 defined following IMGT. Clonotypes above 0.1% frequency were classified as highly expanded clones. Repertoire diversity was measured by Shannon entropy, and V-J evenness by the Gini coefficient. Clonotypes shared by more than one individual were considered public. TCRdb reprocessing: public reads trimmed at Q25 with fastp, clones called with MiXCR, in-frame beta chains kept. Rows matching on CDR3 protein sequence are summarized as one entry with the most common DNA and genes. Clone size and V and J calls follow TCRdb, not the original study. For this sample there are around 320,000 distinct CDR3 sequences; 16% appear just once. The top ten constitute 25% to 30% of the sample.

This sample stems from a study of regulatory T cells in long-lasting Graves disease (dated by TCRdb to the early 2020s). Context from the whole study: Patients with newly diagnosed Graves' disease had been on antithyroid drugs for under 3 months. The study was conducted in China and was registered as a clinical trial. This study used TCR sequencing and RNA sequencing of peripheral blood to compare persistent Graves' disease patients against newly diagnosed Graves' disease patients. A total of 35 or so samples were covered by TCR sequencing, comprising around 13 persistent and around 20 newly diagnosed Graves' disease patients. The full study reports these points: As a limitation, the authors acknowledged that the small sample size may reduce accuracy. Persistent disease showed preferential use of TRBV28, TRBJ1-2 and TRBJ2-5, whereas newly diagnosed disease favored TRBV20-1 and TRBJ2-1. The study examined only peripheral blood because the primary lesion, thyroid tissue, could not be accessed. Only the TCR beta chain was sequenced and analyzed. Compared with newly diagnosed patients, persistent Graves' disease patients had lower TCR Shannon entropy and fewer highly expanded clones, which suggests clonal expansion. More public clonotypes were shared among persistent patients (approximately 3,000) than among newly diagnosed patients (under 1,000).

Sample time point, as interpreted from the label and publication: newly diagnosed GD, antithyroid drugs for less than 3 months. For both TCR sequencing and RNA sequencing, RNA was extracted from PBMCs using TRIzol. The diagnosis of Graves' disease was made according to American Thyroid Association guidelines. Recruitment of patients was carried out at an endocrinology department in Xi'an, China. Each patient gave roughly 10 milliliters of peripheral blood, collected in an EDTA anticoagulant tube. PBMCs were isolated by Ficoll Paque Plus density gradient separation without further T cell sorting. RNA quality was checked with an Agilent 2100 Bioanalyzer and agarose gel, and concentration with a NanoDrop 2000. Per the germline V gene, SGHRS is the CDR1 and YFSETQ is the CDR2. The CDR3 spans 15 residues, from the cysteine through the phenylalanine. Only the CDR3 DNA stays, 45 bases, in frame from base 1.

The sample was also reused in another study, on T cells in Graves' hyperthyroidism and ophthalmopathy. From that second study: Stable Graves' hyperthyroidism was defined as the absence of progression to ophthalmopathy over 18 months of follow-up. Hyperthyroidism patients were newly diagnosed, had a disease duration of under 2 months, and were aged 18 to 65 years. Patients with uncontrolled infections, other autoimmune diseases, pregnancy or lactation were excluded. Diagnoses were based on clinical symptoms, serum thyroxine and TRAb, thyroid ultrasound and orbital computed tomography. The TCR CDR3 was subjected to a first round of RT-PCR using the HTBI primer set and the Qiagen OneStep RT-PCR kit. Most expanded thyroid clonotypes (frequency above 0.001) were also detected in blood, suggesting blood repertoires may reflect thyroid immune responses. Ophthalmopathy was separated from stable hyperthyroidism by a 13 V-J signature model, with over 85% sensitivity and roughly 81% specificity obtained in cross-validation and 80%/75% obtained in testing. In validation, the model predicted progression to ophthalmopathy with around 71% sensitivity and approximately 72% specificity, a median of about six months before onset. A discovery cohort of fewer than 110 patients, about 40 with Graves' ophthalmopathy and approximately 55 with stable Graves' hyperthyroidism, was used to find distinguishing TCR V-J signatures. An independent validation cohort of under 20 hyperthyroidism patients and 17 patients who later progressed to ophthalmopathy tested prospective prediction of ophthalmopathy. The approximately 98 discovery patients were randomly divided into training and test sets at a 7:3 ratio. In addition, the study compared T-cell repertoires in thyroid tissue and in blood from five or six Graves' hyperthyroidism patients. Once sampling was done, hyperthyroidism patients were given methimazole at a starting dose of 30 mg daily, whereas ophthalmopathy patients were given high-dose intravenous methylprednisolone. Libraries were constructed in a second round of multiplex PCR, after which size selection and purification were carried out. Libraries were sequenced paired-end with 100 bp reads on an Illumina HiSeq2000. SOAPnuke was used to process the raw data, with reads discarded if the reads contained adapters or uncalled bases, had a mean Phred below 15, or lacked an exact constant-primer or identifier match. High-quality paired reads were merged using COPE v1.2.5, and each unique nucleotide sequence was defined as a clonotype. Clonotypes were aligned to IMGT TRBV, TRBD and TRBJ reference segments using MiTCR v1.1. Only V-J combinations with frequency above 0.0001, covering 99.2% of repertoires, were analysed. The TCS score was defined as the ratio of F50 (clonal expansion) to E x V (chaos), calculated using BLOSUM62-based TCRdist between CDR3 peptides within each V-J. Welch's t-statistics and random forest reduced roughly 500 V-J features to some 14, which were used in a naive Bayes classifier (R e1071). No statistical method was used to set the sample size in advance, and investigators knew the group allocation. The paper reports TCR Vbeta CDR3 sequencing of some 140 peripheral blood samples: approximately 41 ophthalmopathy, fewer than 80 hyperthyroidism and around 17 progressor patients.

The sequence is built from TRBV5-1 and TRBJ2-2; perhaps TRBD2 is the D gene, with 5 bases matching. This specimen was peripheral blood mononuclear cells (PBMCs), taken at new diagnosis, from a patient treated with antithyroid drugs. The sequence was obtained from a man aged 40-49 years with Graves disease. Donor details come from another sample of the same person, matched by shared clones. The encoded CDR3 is CASSLGTENTGEMFF. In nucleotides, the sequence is TGCGCCAGCAGCTTGGGCACAGAGAACACCGGGGAGATGTTTTTT.